In its sample, the clone carrying this T cell receptor (beta chain) was seen a few times. These data come from a study of blood T cell repertoires in COVID-19. Germline CDR1 reads SGHTA; CDR2 reads FQGTGA. CDR3 length: 15 residues. V was trimmed by 5 bases and J by 2 bases, leaving 16 bases between them. Per the original methods: Counts of nucleated cells, estimated from reference gene primer amplification, were obtained. Profiling relied on immunoSEQ multiplex PCR, and the TCRdb table lists in-frame clones only, not all of them. V and J calls and clone size come straight from that table; D and trimming were deduced from the DNA. The repertoire holds 300,000 to 450,000 clones, with about nine tenths as singletons.

Sequencing input: PBMCs or T cells enriched from blood (not recorded which). This chain connects TRBV7-3 to TRBJ2-7; TRBD2 might be the D (6 bases). The source of this sequence is a woman aged 30 to 39 who had been exposed to COVID-19. CDR3 protein: CASSPHQGLTYEQYF. CDR3 coding DNA: TGTGCCAGCAGCCCACACCAGGGACTTACCTACGAGCAGTACTTC.